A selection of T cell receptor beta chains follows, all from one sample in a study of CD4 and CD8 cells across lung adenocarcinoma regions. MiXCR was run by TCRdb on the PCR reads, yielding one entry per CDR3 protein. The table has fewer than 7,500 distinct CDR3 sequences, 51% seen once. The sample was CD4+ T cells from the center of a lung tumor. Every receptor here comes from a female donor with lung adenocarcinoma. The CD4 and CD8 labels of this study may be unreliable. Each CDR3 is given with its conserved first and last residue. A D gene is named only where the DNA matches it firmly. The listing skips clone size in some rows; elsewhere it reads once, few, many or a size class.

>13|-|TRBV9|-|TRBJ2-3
TGTGCCAGCAGCGTAGAATCCCCCGATACGCAGTATTTT
CASSVESPDTQYF
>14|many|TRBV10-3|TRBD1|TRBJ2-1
TGTGCCATCAGTGCGAGGCAGGGGGACAATGAGCAGTTCTTC
CAISARQGDNEQFF
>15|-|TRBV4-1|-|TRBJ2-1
TGCGCCAGCAGCCCCCAAGGGGCTAGCAAGGATGAGCAGTTCTTC
CASSPQGASKDEQFF
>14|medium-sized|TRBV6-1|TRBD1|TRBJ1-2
TGTGCCAGCAGTACCCAGGGGGGGGAAAAAGGCTACACCTTC
CASSTQGGEKGYTF
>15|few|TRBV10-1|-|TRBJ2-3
TGCGCCAGCAGTGTCGGGGCGGCTAGCACAGATACGCAGTATTTT
CASSVGAASTDTQYF
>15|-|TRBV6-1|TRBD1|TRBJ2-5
TGTGCCAGCAGCAAAGGGACAGGGAGGGGAGAGACCCAGTACTTC
CASSKGTGRGETQYF
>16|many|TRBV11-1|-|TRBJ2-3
TGTGCCAGCAGCTCCCCGTGGGGGAGGAGCACAGATACGCAGTATTTT
CASSSPWGRSTDTQYF
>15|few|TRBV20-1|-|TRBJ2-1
TGCAGTGCTAGAGATCTTGGCGCCCAAAACAATGAGCAGTTCTTC
CSARDLGAQNNEQFF
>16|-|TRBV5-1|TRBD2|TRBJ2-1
TGCGCCAGCAGCTTGGCGGGACTAGCGGGCTACAATGAGCAGTTCTTC
CASSLAGLAGYNEQFF
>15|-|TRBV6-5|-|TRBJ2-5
TGTGCCAGCAGTCTAGTCGGGCGTGAACAAGAGACCCAGTACTTC
CASSLVGREQETQYF
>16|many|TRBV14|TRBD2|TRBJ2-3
TGTGCCAGCAGCGCACTAGCGGGAGGAACACAGTATACGCAGTATTTT
CASSALAGGTQYTQYF
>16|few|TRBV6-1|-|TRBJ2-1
TGTGCCAGCAGTGAAGCAGGAGGGGCAGGGAGCAATGAGCAGTTCTTC
CASSEAGGAGSNEQFF
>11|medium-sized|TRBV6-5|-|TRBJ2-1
TGTGCCAGCAGTTACTTGAATGAGCAGTTCTTC
CASSYLNEQFF
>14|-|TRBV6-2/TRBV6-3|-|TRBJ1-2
TGTGCCAGCAGTTACCCGGGACACCTCTCAGGCTACACCTTC
CASSYPGHLSGYTF
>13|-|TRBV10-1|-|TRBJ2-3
TGCGGCACCGGGGTCCAAGGCAAAGATACCCAGTATTTT
CGTGVQGKDTQYF
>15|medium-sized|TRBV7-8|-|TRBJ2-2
TGTGCCAGCAGCTTAGTGCAGGGGCCCACCGGGGAGCTGTTTTTT
CASSLVQGPTGELFF
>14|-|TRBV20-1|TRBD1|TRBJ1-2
TGCAGTGCCCCGCGCAGGGGGAAAAACTATGGCTACACCTTC
CSAPRRGKNYGYTF
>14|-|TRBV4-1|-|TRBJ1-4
TGCGCCAGCAGCCTAGGGGACGGGCATGAAAAACTGTTTTTT
CASSLGDGHEKLFF
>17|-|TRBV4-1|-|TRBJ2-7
TGCGCCAGCAGCCAGGGGATGGAGAGCGGTGACCCAGATACGCAGTACTTC
CASSQGMESGDPDTQYF
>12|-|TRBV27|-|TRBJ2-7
TGTGCCAGCAGCGACAGGACCTACGAGCAGTACTTC
CASSDRTYEQYF
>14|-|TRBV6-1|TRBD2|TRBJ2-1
TGTGCCAGCGAAGGGACTAGCGGGGGAAATGAGCAGTTCTTC
CASEGTSGGNEQFF
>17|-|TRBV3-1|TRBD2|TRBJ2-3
TGTGCCAGCAGCCCGACCATACGACTAGCGGGCACAGATACGCAGTATTTT
CASSPTIRLAGTDTQYF
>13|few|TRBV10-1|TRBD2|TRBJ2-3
TGCGCCACCGGACTAGGAGGTACAGAGACGCAGTATTTT
CATGLGGTETQYF
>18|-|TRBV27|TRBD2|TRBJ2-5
TGTGCCAGCAGTTCCCATTTTCTCGCGGGAGGGTTCACAGAGACCCAGTACTTT
CASSSHFLAGGFTETQYF
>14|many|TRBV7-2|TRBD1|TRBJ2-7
TGTGCCAGCAGTGTGGACAGGGGAGTCTACGAGCAGTACTTC
CASSVDRGVYEQYF
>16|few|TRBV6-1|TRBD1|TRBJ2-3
TGTGCCAGCAGTAAGGACAGGCAGACTAGCACAGATACGCAGTATTTT
CASSKDRQTSTDTQYF
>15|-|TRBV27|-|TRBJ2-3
TGTGCCAGCGGACTCCGGGCTGTGAGCACAGATACGCAGTATTTT
CASGLRAVSTDTQYF
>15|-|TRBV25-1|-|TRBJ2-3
TGTGCCAGCAGTACCTACGGCGGAGACCAAGATACGCAGTATTTT
CASSTYGGDQDTQYF
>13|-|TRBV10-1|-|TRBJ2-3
TGCGCCTCGGAACTGGAAGGTAAAAATATGCAGTATTTT
CASELEGKNMQYF
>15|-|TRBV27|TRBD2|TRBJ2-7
TGTGCCAGCGGCTCCGGGGCTAGCGGGACCGATACGCAGTACTTC
CASGSGASGTDTQYF
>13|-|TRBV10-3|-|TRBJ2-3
TGTGCCACCGAGCGTGACCCGACAGATACGCAGTATTTT
CATERDPTDTQYF
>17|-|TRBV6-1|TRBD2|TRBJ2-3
TGTGCCAGCAAAAGTAGGGGTGCTAGCGGGCGGACAGATACGCAGTATTTT
CASKSRGASGRTDTQYF
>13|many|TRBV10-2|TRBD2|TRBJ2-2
TGCGCCAGCACGGGGGGGAGAACCGGGGAGCTGTTTTTT
CASTGGRTGELFF
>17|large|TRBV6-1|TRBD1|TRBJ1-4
TGTGCCAGCACTGGGTCTCTAGGGGGCGCAACTAATGAAAAACTGTTTTTT
CASTGSLGGATNEKLFF
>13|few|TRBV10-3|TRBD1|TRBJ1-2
TGTGCCACCCAGACAGGGAATAACTATGGCTACACCTTC
CATQTGNNYGYTF
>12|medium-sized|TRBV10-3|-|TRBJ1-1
TGTGCCATCAGTGATGGGGGGGCAGAAGCTTTCTTT
CAISDGGAEAFF
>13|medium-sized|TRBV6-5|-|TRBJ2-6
TGTGCCAGCAGGGTAACCGGGGCCAACGTCCTGACTTTC
CASRVTGANVLTF
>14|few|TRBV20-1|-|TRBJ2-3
TGCAGTGCTAGCGTGGTATCTCTCACAGATACGCAGTATTTT
CSASVVSLTDTQYF
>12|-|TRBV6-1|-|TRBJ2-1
TGTGCCAGCAGTGTCCAGGGTGGGGAGCAGTTTTTC
CASSVQGGEQFF
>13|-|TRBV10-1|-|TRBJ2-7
TGCGCCACCGAACGCCAAGGTCAAGATACGCAGTACTTC
CATERQGQDTQYF
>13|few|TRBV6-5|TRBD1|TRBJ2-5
TGTGCCAGCAGTTTCAGGGGGCAAGAGACCCAGTACTTC
CASSFRGQETQYF
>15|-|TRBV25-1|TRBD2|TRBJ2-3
TGTGCCAGGGGTACCGGCGGGGGAGCCGGAGAGACGCAGTATTTC
CARGTGGGAGETQYF
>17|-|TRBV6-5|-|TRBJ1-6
TGTGCCAGCAGTTGGACAGCCCAAAGCTCCTATAATTCACCCCTCCACTTT
CASSWTAQSSYNSPLHF
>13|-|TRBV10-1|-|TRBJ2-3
TGCGCCACGGGGCTGGGAGGTAAAAACATGCAGTATTTT
CATGLGGKNMQYF
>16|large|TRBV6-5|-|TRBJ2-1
TGTGCCAGCACCAAAGGGGTCGGGAACGCCTACAATGAGCAGTTCTTC
CASTKGVGNAYNEQFF
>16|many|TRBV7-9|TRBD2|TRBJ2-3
TGTGCCAGCAGCTTAGGTAGCGCCGGGGGGAGAGATACGCAGTATTTT
CASSLGSAGGRDTQYF
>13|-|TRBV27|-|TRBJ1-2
TGTGCCAGCAGTCCAGGGCTCGACTATGGCTACACCTTC
CASSPGLDYGYTF
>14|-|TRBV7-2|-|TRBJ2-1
TGTGCCAGCAGCTTAGGTTCTAGTACGGGCCTCATGTTCTTC
CASSLGSSTGLMFF
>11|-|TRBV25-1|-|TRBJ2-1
TGTGCCAGCAGTTTCGCCGAGACCCAGTTCTTC
CASSFAETQFF
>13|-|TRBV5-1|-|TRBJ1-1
TGCGCCAGCAGCCCGACAGCGAACACCGAAGCTTTCTTT
CASSPTANTEAFF
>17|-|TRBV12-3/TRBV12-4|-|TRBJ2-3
TGTGCCAGCAGTTTAGGACTCGCGGGACTGGGCGAAGAGACGCAGTATTTT
CASSLGLAGLGEETQYF